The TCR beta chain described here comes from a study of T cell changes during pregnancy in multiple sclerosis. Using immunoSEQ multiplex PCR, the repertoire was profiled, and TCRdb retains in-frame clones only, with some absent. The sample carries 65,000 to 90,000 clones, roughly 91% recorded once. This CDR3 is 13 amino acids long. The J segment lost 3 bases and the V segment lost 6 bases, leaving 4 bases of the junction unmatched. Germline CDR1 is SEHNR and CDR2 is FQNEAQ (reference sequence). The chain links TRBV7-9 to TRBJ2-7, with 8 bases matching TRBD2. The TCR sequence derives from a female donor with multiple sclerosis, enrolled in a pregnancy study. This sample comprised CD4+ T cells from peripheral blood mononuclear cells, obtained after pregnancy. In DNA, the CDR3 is TGTGCCAGCAGAGGGCTAGCGGGCTACGAGCAGTACTTC. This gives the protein CASRGLAGYEQYF.